Reported below is one T cell receptor (beta chain). Its antigen remains unidentified. The record has no base qualities; no much larger clone is one base away. This record belongs to a study of beta chain features in type 1 diabetes (dated by TCRdb to between 2017 and 2018). With regard to the full study: Mean age, gender distribution, total cell number and subset yield were not different between patients and healthy donors. A total of 85 million to 140 million sorted cells were examined across all samples, and a strong correlation was observed between cell number per subset and RNA yield. In the study, recently diagnosed type 1 diabetes patients and matched healthy donors were compared on the TCRB repertoires of their sorted circulating CD4+ T cell subsets. Naive and central memory subsets were obtained from all 30 or so donors, but regulatory and stem cell-like memory subsets were isolated from only 8 patients and roughly eight healthy donors.

Broad study findings and their caveats: HLA sub-analyses involved small numbers of individuals, so any influence of HLA type on TCRB rearrangement remained unresolved. Because cDNA was sequenced instead of genomic DNA, highly expressing activated cells could be over-represented, though the groups showed no difference in activation or CD3 levels. Naive, central memory and regulatory TCRB repertoires appeared more similar among patients than among healthy donors. Shorter templates might be favored by PCR, yet because patient and control samples were amplified and corrected together, any such skew would affect both groups equally. At VDJ recombination sites, patients with type 1 diabetes made fewer insertions and deleted more nucleotides, a pattern implying thymic rearrangement abnormalities. Type 1 diabetes patients showed a moderate but significant shortening of TCRB CDR3 length in all four CD4+ subsets.

All of the isolated RNA was reverse transcribed with the High Capacity cDNA Reverse Transcription Kit, so expressed TCRB transcripts were sequenced. Survey-depth immunoSEQ sequencing was performed on stem cell-like memory T cell samples, with an average of roughly 1 million total reads per sample. Sorted cells were lysed in RLT buffer, and RNA was extracted using DNase-treated RNeasy Micro or Mini kits according to cell number. Each cell subset was processed on its own to prevent cross-contamination, while patient and healthy donor samples were processed together. The immunoSEQ multiplex PCR was used to amplify TCRB sequences from cDNA, generating 87-bp fragments that spanned the CDR3 region. Amplicons were sequenced on the Illumina HiSeq platform. The paper's processing steps were these. Synthetic template baselines were used to correct PCR bias computationally, reads within Hamming distance 2 were collapsed together, and singletons that could not be merged were discarded. Reads were aligned against IMGT to assign V, D and J genes, CDR3 length and insertions or deletions at six rearrangement sites. Clonotype counts were normalized to sorted cell number within each subset before computing true diversity and Gini coefficients with the tcR R package. The overlap coefficient, calculated on TCRB nucleotide sequences, was used to quantify repertoire sharing. Held by TCRdb, this immuneACCESS table contains in-frame sequences only and omits some clones. Under half of the omission traces to an unresolved V gene where checked; the cause of the rest is unknown. The V and J calls and clone size come from that table; D and trimming were worked out from the DNA. The sample table contains 90,000 to 110,000 clones; only one count was recorded for roughly 40% of them. The ten largest clones capture about 0.063% of the sample.

Each donor gave one peripheral blood draw, approximately 100 mL on average, collected into heparinised tubes. Using a panel that included CD45RO, CCR7, CD25, CD127, CD95 and CD27, naive, central memory, regulatory and stem cell-like memory CD4+ T cells were sorted on a BD FACSAria II. All sorted populations exceeded 98% purity. PBMCs were separated immediately by Lymphoprep density gradient centrifugation and were stained directly, without being cultured. So that batch effects would be minimized, each experiment stained and sorted samples in pairs, pairing one healthy donor with one patient. The CDR3 runs 14 residues from the cysteine to the phenylalanine. Only the CDR3 DNA stays, 42 bases, in frame from base 1. Between the V and J ends, shortened by 0 bases and 9 bases respectively, the junction contains 12 bases. For CDR1 and CDR2, the germline V gene lists KGHSH and LQKENI.

In this chain, TRBV18 is recombined with TRBJ2-1, with no confident D gene call. The source material was stem cell memory CD4+ T cells from blood. Reading the label with the study, this specimen's cell subset or site is: stem cell-like memory CD4+ T cells. This clonotype originated in a woman aged 18 to 35 in good health. The CDR3 region: CASSPPSPHSEQFF. The nucleotide sequence is given as TGTGCCAGCTCACCACCGTCCCCCCACAGTGAGCAGTTCTTC.